These 20 T cell receptor beta chains originate from one sample sequenced in a study of blood T cell repertoires in COVID-19. Libraries were prepared by immunoSEQ multiplex PCR; TCRdb keeps only in-frame clonotypes and omits some of them. The data hold approximately 200,000 clones, with roughly 76% observed a single time. Sequenced material: peripheral blood. These receptors were collected from a human donor in a cohort sampled during active COVID-19.

V usage is TRBV19 and J usage is TRBJ2-7; TRBD1 matches 9 bases. The ends lost 4 bases at V and 6 bases at J; junction bases unmatched: 10. This CDR3 region has 15 residues. Germline V gives CDR1 LNHDA, CDR2 SQIVND (reference sequence). Here the CDR3 reads CASSRTIGTGREQYF. DNA for the CDR3: TGTGCCAGTAGTAGGACCATTGGGACAGGGCGCGAGCAGTACTTC.

V is TRBV6-1 and J is TRBJ1-1; 12 bases fit TRBD1. CDR3 size: 14 residues. The germline CDR1 and CDR2 sequences are MNHNS and SASEGT. V gave up 2 bases and J gave up 9 bases; unmatched junction bases: 4. In nucleotides, the CDR3 is TGTGCCAGCAGTGAAACGGGGACAGGGGGCAAAGCTTTCTTT. Translation: CASSETGTGGKAFF.

The CDR3 region is CASSPRLAGPYEQYF. The DNA for the CDR3 is TGTGCCAGCAGTCCCAGGCTAGCGGGCCCTTACGAGCAGTACTTC. The chain links TRBV6-6 to TRBJ2-7, with TRBD2 matching 8 bases. J was trimmed by 4 bases and V by 5 bases; bases with no gene match: 10. CDR1 is MNHNY and CDR2 is SVGAGI in the germline V gene (reference sequence). This CDR3 has 15 amino acids.

This clone was detected a few times. DNA for the CDR3: TGTGCCACGGGACAGGGTTTGAGTAATGAGCAGTTCTTC. Amino acids: CATGQGLSNEQFF. The chain links TRBV11-2 to TRBJ2-1, with 9 bases lining up with TRBD1. The CDR3 is 13 residues long. Trimming at V came to 10 bases and at J to 7 bases, leaving 8 bases not matched to a gene. CDR1 is SGHAT, CDR2 FQNNGV, per germline.

Here the CDR3 reads CASRRTGFNTEAFF. The CDR3 bases are TGTGCCAGCAGAAGGACAGGGTTCAACACTGAAGCTTTCTTT. The gene calls are TRBV28 and TRBJ1-1; 8 bases align to TRBD1. Germline V gene data show CDR1 as MDHEN and CDR2 as SYDVKM. After removal of 6 bases from V and 2 bases from J, the junction contained 5 bases not matched to a gene. The CDR3 sequence is 14 residues long.

This sequence joins TRBV7-9 and TRBJ1-1; 8 nucleotides match TRBD1. CDR3 length: 13 residues. Germline trimming cut 5 bases from V and 4 bases from J; bases unmatched to any gene: 3. Germline assignment: CDR1 SEHNR and CDR2 FQNEAQ (reference sequence). This chain's CDR3 is CASSDTGGTEAFF. The CDR3 region has the DNA TGTGCCAGCAGCGATACAGGGGGCACTGAAGCTTTCTTT.

V and J are TRBV18 and TRBJ1-2; TRBD1 matches at 11 bases. J gave up 6 bases and V 2 bases, and 5 bases lay outside the gene matches. Germline CDR1 reads KGHSH; CDR2 reads LQKENI. The CDR3 spans 15 residues. The CDR3 DNA reads TGTGCCAGCTCACCAGGAGGACAGGGGGCAAATGGCTACACCTTC. Its translation is CASSPGGQGANGYTF.

This chain links TRBV5-4 with TRBJ2-2, with no clear D. The CDR3 covers 13 residues. The V and J ends lost 0 bases and 6 bases respectively, with 6 bases between them. The germline CDR1 and CDR2 sequences are SGHNT and YYREEE (reference sequence). CDR3 protein: CASSLDPSGELFF. As DNA, the CDR3 is TGTGCCAGCAGCTTGGATCCGTCCGGGGAGCTGTTTTTT.

This clone was counted once. V usage is TRBV5-6 and J usage is TRBJ1-2, with 7 bases that match TRBD1. Germline lookup yields CDR1 SGHDT and CDR2 YYEEEE. This CDR3 is 16 amino acids long. V lost 0 bases, J lost 2 bases, and 7 bases stayed unmatched. CDR3 in DNA: TGTGCCAGCAGCTTGGCCGGAGTACAGGGGAACTATGGCTACACCTTC. Its translation: CASSLAGVQGNYGYTF. Filled out from reference TRBV5-6 and TRBJ1-2, the complete variable domain reads DAGVTQSPTHLIKTRGQQVTLRCSPKSGHDTVSWYQQALGQGPQFIFQYYEEEERQRGNFPDRFSGHQFPNYSSELNVNALLLGDSALYLCASSLAGVQGNYGYTFGSGTRLTVV.

The chain's CDR3 is CASSEAQIDFSYEQYF. The CDR3 nucleotides are TGTGCCAGCAGTGAAGCCCAGATCGACTTCTCCTACGAGCAGTACTTC. V is TRBV6-1 and J is TRBJ2-7; D not certain. V was shortened by 0 bases and J by 0 bases, with 12 bases between the two germline ends. This CDR3 has 16 residues. Germline assignment: CDR1 MNHNS and CDR2 SASEGT.

The chain links TRBV5-5 to TRBJ1-2; tentatively, D is TRBD1 (5 bases). The CDR3 extends over 14 amino acids. Germline loops: CDR1 SGHKS, CDR2 YYEKEE (reference sequence). The V end lost 2 bases, the J end lost 5 bases, and 13 bases lay between the germline ends. CDR3 in DNA: TGTGCCAGCAGCTTCAGGGCTGTTCCATATGGCTACACCTTC. Its translation: CASSFRAVPYGYTF.

This clone was seen a single time. The V call is TRBV7-2, the J call TRBJ2-3, with TRBD2 as a possible D gene (5 bases). Trimming took off 3 bases at V and 6 bases at J, with 13 bases between the two ends. Germline V gene lookup returns CDR1 SGHTA and CDR2 FQGNSA. The length of the CDR3 is 14 residues. CDR3 sequence: CASSFPGNSDTQYF. Written as DNA, the CDR3 is TGTGCCAGCAGCTTTCCGGGGAATTCCGATACGCAGTATTTT.

As for this clone: An end of the junction differs from the germline gene, which may be a read error. Other DNA sequences from this sample encode an identical CDR3 as well. The chain joins TRBV11-2 to TRBJ2-7, with 7 bases aligning to TRBD1. The germline V gene encodes CDR1 SGHAT and CDR2 FQNNGV. The CDR3 totals 14 residues. This CDR3 is CASSLDRASYEQYF. The CDR3 region has the DNA TGTGCCAGCAGTTTAGACAGGGCCTCCTACGAGCAGTACTTC.

J is TRBJ1-1 and V is TRBV27; D may be TRBD1 (6 bases). The CDR3 is 13 amino acids. V shed 3 bases and J shed 5 bases, with 10 bases lying between them. Germline values: CDR1 MNHEY, CDR2 SMNVEV (reference sequence). CDR3 in amino acids: CASSFRGGTEAFF. Written as DNA, the CDR3 is TGTGCCAGCAGTTTTAGGGGGGGGACTGAAGCTTTCTTT.

The V call is TRBV18, the J call TRBJ2-7; D is unresolved. The germline gives CDR1 KGHSH, CDR2 LQKENI. V lost 5 bases, J lost 7 bases, and 9 bases lay in between. This CDR3 has 11 residues. CDR3 amino acids: CASSGNQEQYF. Written as DNA, the CDR3 is TGTGCCAGCTCAGGTAATCAGGAGCAGTACTTC.

The rearrangement links TRBV4-2 to TRBJ2-2, with TRBD1 matching over 7 bases. The CDR3 has 17 amino acids. Germline V gene sequence: CDR1 LGHNA, CDR2 YNFKEQ. V shed 5 bases, J shed 4 bases, and the junction held 13 bases outside the gene matches. The CDR3: CASSEVLGGRFTGELFF. In DNA, the CDR3 is TGTGCCAGCAGCGAAGTGTTAGGGGGCAGGTTCACCGGGGAGCTGTTTTTT.

The V and J genes are TRBV10-3 and TRBJ1-4; D possibly corresponds to TRBD1 (5 bases). V lost 6 bases and J lost 6, with 14 bases in between. CDR1 is ENHRY and CDR2 is SYGVKD in the germline V gene. The CDR3 sequence is 14 residues long. CDR3 amino acids: CAISPLGGYEKLFF. In DNA form, the CDR3 reads TGTGCCATCAGCCCCCTGGGGGGATATGAAAAACTGTTTTTT.

V is TRBV2 and J is TRBJ1-2; 8 nucleotides align to TRBD1. V shed 9 bases and J 0 bases; nucleotides not matched to a gene: 12. The CDR3 consists of 16 residues. Germline V gives CDR1 SNHLY, CDR2 FYNNEI. In nucleotides, the CDR3 is TGTGCCAGTCGAAAAGAGCAGGGGGCAGCTAACTATGGCTACACCTTC. It encodes CASRKEQGAANYGYTF.

The chain employs TRBV6-2 or TRBV6-3 and TRBJ2-7; 7 bases match TRBD1. The V segment lost 6 bases and the J segment 9 bases; nucleotides outside the gene matches: 14. Germline V gives CDR1 MNHEY, CDR2 SVGEGT. This CDR3 spans 14 amino acids. CDR3 amino acids: CASSQRQGHAGQYF. Here the CDR3 DNA reads TGTGCCAGCAGCCAAAGACAGGGCCACGCTGGGCAGTACTTC.

The CDR3 DNA is TGTGCCAGCAGCTTGGTGGCCGAGCAGTACTTC. It codes for CASSLVAEQYF. The V and J genes are TRBV5-8 and TRBJ2-7; D gene unclear. The CDR3 has 11 residues. V gave up 0 bases and J gave up 6 bases, with 4 bases separating them. Germline CDR1 is SGHTS and CDR2 is YDEGEE.